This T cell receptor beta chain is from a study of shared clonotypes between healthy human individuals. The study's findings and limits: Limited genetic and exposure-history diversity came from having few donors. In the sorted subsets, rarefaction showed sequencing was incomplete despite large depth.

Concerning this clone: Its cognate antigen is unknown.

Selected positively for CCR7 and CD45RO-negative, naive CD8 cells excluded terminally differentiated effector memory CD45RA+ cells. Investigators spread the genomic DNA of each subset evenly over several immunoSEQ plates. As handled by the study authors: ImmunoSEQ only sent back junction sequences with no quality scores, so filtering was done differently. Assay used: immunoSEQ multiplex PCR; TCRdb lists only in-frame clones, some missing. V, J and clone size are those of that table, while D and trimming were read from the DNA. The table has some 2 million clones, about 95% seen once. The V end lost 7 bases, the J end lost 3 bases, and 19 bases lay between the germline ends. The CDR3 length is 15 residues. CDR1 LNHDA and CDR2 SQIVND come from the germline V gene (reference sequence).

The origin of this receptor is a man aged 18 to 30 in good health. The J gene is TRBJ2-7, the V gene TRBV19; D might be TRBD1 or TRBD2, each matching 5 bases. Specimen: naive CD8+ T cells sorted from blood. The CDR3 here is CASNPGGATFYEQYF. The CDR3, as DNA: TGTGCCAGTAACCCTGGGGGTGCGACGTTCTACGAGCAGTACTTC.